This record covers a single TCR beta chain. The antigen this receptor binds is unknown. The input lacks base qualities; no much larger clone sits a single base away. At diagnosis, peripheral blood, uninvolved tumor-adjacent lung and tumor were collected and were preserved as a mix of fresh-frozen and FFPE material. The immunoSEQ Assay was used to sequence TCR beta CDR3 regions from DNA. The published analysis was carried out like this. T cell density was computed as TCR beta template counts normalized to usable DNA estimated by amplifying housekeeping genes. Richness was estimated with the preseqR package, extrapolating to 400,000 templates for PBMC samples and 120,000 templates for tissue samples. Clonality was defined by subtracting Pielou's evenness from one. Tissue-enriched TCRs were identified through differential abundance testing performed on productive amino-acid clonotypes, with a minimum total count of 5 and an alpha of 0.1. The Jaccard Index and the Morisita Overlap Index were used to quantify repertoire overlap between compartments. GLIPH grouped TCR beta CDR3s together with public tetramer-defined viral CDR3s, and a viral motif had to include at least three viral sequences and show V-gene enrichment. The immuneACCESS repertoire file appears here via TCRdb, limited to in-frame rearrangements. These files lack a portion of the clones; in checked studies, under half of the deficit traces to unresolved V genes, and the cause of the others is not known. D and trimming were read from the DNA, whereas the V and J calls and clone size are those reported in that table. This sample holds about 7,300 clones; 23% were observed only once. The ten largest clones take up roughly 3.9% of the sample.

This sample is drawn from a study of T cells in localized non-small cell lung cancer (dated by TCRdb to 2018 to 2020). Study-level background: T cell repertoires of fewer than 250 early-stage NSCLC patients were analyzed, with tumors being compared against uninvolved tumor-adjacent lungs. All 240 or so NSCLC patients in the cohort were treatment-naive and had localized lung tumors that were resected. The mean age of the NSCLC patients was about 70 years, with 120 to 150 men and about a hundred women.

Study-wide conclusions, independent of this receptor: Longer overall survival was associated with higher blood T cell density, whereas shorter survival was associated with higher adjacent-lung clonality. Because multi-region tumor sequencing was not done, intratumor heterogeneity could not be ruled out. Uninvolved tumor-adjacent lung showed the highest T cell clonality, higher than tumor, which suggests more focused antigenic responses in the uninvolved tumor-adjacent lung. Because the study design was exploratory, TCR variables were selected using unadjusted p-values without false-discovery rate correction. A median of around 57 of the top 100 tumor clones turned up in the paired uninvolved adjacent lung, and roughly 28 of those clones also ranked among the top 100 of that same adjacent lung.

CDR1 and CDR2, per the germline V gene, are SQVTM and ANQGSEA. There are 13 amino acids in the CDR3, from cysteine to phenylalanine inclusive. The retained sequence is limited to the CDR3, 39 bases, with the frame set at the first base. V is reduced by 0 bases and J by 8 bases, leaving a spacing of 10 bases between them. This specimen consisted of lung tumor tissue, obtained before any cancer treatment. This receptor chain uses TRBV29-1 and TRBJ1-4, with no confidently assigned D gene. The TCR originated in a man between 40 and 70 years old with stage III squamous cell lung carcinoma. The nucleotide sequence reads as follows: TGCAGCGTTGAAGAGAGGATTGGGGAAAAACTGTTTTTT. Its amino acids are CSVEERIGEKLFF.